This T cell receptor (beta chain) was captured by sequencing in a study of blood T cell repertoires in COVID-19. Study context: Collection of acute and convalescent COVID-19 samples took place in the United States, Italy and Spain. T cells, B-cell-depleted T cells, or PBMCs provided the cDNA or gDNA that served as material.

CDR3 length: 16 residues. The V end lost 5 bases, the J end lost 3 bases, and 19 bases lay between the germline ends. Germline V gene sequence: CDR1 SGHVS, CDR2 FNYEAQ. This clone was seen just once. In the original workflow: How many nucleated cells were present was estimated from reference gene primer amplification. Sequenced by immunoSEQ multiplex PCR; TCRdb stores in-frame clones only, minus some. The V and J calls and clone size are taken from that table; D and trimming were inferred from the DNA. The sample lists 13,000 or so clones; roughly 80% were seen once. V and J are TRBV7-6 and TRBJ1-1; possibly TRBD1 for D (6 bases). The receptor was isolated from a human donor in a cohort sampled during active COVID-19. What was sequenced was peripheral blood. The DNA for the CDR3 is TGTGCCAGCAGCCGGACAGCCTTAAATGTGGACACTGAAGCTTTCTTT. It is translated as CASSRTALNVDTEAFF.